This T cell receptor beta chain was captured in a study of cytomegalovirus exposure and HLA in healthy donors (TCRdb year 2017). About the study as a whole: In an earlier analysis of approximately 500 of the donors, 276 Gb of sequence data and some 120 million unique TCR beta sequences from about 179 million T cells were reported. Roughly 320 gigabases of sequencing data and about 92 million unique TCR sequences made up an early release that covered nearly 650 HLA-typed donors. Among the roughly 430 genotyped donors, around 81% belonged to the genetic ancestry cluster associated with self-reported Caucasian donors. The study aimed to test whether cataloging public T cell receptors could reveal signatures of past pathogen exposure. The T cell repertoires of 666 subjects were profiled by immunosequencing and related to cytomegalovirus serostatus. A separate validation cohort of roughly 120 different subjects was used in addition to the approximately 700-subject first cohort. The study combined high-throughput TCR immunosequencing, statistical association of individual TCRs with disease status, and machine learning to predict cytomegalovirus infection status. To study patterns of TCR occurrence, a later analysis re-analyzed previously published TCR beta repertoires from hundreds of donors and added high-resolution HLA genotyping. Rather than drawing on any new phenotypic data, the later analysis identified candidate immune exposures from TCR beta sequences and the way those sequences occurred across donors. In an earlier analysis of 500 to 650 of the donors, high-throughput TCR beta sequencing was used to judge whether each TCR beta V gene segment behaved as functional or pseudogenic. Alongside the repertoire data, information on donor age, sex, ethnicity and CMV serostatus was compiled. A later genetic analysis used genome-wide SNP genotypes for about 55% of the 666 donors, treating that subset as a discovery cohort. Every repertoire in the discovery cohort had been generated on one and the same sequencing platform. HLA typing included class I and class II loci at four-digit resolution. Typing coverage varied by locus: roughly 620-630 donors for A, B, C, DRB1 and DQB1; roughly 500 for DQA1; some 610 for DPA1; roughly 450 for DPB1. Five DR-DQ haplotypes were handled as single units for association and clustering because linkage in the cohort was strong. On average, around 230,000 unique TCR beta nucleotide sequences were sequenced per donor among a few hundred genotyped donors of the cohort, with about 17% of those sequences being non-productive.

The cohort consisted of fewer than 700 healthy bone marrow donors. At the time of sampling, every cohort member was nominally healthy, though immune exposures that went unrecorded were likely present. The donor tested CMV seronegative and was one of the 352 seronegative cohort members. A peripheral blood sample was collected from each donor, and TCR beta sequencing was performed on peripheral blood mononuclear cells. The Qiagen DNeasy Blood Extraction Kit was used to extract genomic DNA from the blood cell samples. Comment on this clone: Which antigen it targets is not known. No base-level quality is on record; no much larger clone is a single base apart.

CDR1 MNHEY and CDR2 SMNVEV were looked up in the germline V gene (reference sequence). V is reduced by 4 bases and J by 13 bases, leaving a spacing of 11 bases between them. Reading from cysteine to phenylalanine, the CDR3 counts 11 amino acids. The only DNA kept is the CDR3, 33 bases in frame from the first base. Results and caveats for the whole study, not just this receptor: Compared with the roughly 700-donor mean, donors in an Asian-associated ancestry cluster had fewer N-insertions in productive TCRs, according to a later genetic analysis. An earlier analysis of 587 of the donors showed that most TCR beta V segments appeared in productive rearrangements either about 90% or about 30% of the time, which broadly matched IMGT annotations. Correlated functional status among segregating V segments might reflect linkage disequilibrium, but an unknown experimental factor could not be ruled out. While some public TCRs were present in many individuals, most TCR sequences turned up only very rarely across donors. Some IMGT-functional V segments, including TRBV6-2 and TRBV6-3, could not be distinguished by the 87-base-pair reads and were therefore excluded. The study gave a list of 150 to 200 TCR beta chains associated with cytomegalovirus. Most CMV-associated TCR beta chains appeared to be HLA-restricted in a later analysis, and the HLA associations seemed to be driven largely by CMV exposure. Presence/absence analyses assumed roughly uniform sequencing depth across donors, an assumption that may not hold. Several of the top co-occurrence clusters appeared to be linked to parvovirus B19, influenza, CMV and Epstein-Barr virus, according to a later analysis. In vitro tests confirmed that a few of the cytomegalovirus-associated TCR beta chains recognize cytomegalovirus antigens. An association between a missense DCLRE1C variant and V-gene and J-gene trimming of TCR beta chains was found in a later genetic analysis and replicated in an independent cohort. A later analysis found that HLA-associated TCR beta chains were more clonally expanded and had lower generation probabilities than equally common non-associated chains. A cluster of highly shared sequence variants was judged likely to be a technical artifact of the sequencing pipeline. HLA typing was unavailable for some donors at each locus, so association tests used only the typed subset. In a later analysis, 15,000 to 20,000 TCR beta sequences were associated with specific HLA alleles at a false discovery rate of 0.05. The earlier analysis of 587 of the donors excluded approximately 15 rarely observed V segments, including chromosome 9 orphons, because counts were too low. When HLA alleles, especially DR and DQ, strongly co-occurred, TCR associations were difficult to assign to individual alleles. It was suggested by the authors that the approach could potentially be generalized to other disease states and immunological phenotypes. In a later analysis, the rate of TCR association differed among HLA loci, with DRB1 alleles having the most associated TCRs and HLA-C alleles having the fewest. Immune exposure information for the cohort was limited to CMV serostatus. A further reported finding was that TCR beta sequences accurately predicted the HLA-A and HLA-B alleles for most subjects in the first cohort. In this cohort, only TCR beta chains were sequenced, and detectable features were limited by the absence of alpha or paired-chain data. The classifier was reported to diagnose cytomegalovirus status with high specificity and sensitivity in both the original cohort and the validation cohort.

The library came from the immunoSEQ multiplex PCR assay. The multiplex PCR relied on a mix of 60 forward primers for TCR Vbeta segments and 13 reverse primers for TCR Jbeta segments. The CDR3 region of rearranged TCR beta genes was amplified from genomic DNA with a multiplex PCR assay. Amplified TCR beta libraries were sequenced as 87-base-pair reads on the Illumina HiSeq System. As for the original processing: Across the roughly 600 repertoires, a later analysis counted 80 million or so unique TCR beta chains, around 11 million of which were shared by at least two donors. Raw reads were error-corrected and collapsed into unique sequences by a nearest-neighbor algorithm in which closely related sequences were merged to remove PCR and sequencing errors. To assign V, D and J gene segments, CDR3 sequences were aligned to IMGT reference sequences. For a sequence to be retained, a match of at least six nucleotides to both a V gene segment and a J gene segment was required. A rearrangement was called productive if the CDR3 had no stop codons and remained in frame with V and J, and every other rearrangement was called non-productive. Following IMGT convention, CDR3 was defined as the stretch from the second conserved V-encoded cysteine to the conserved J-encoded phenylalanine. The earlier analysis of 550 to 650 of the donors excluded any sequence lacking an unambiguous match to a single V gene segment. An earlier analysis of several hundred of the donors called V segments functional above 56.7% productive rearrangements and segregating when the between-donor standard deviation exceeded 5%. A statistical classification framework was built for diagnosing cytomegalovirus status from the catalog of TCR beta chain sequences. A later analysis assigned V and J genes by comparing TCR nucleotide sequences with IMGT/GENE-DB human TR gene sequences. Using the TCRdist pipeline, a later analysis assigned CDR3 sequences along with most-parsimonious VDJ recombination scenarios. In a later analysis, each TCR beta chain was defined by its CDR3 amino acid sequence together with its V-gene family, and reads lacking a unique V-gene family were excluded. In a later analysis, around 600 highly shared, low-generation-probability nucleotide sequences were removed to address suspected cross-contamination and a sequencing artifact. A later analysis calculated a clonal expansion index for each public chain from normalized within-repertoire ranks of inferred template counts. In a later analysis, generation probabilities were computed using a VDJ recombination model fitted to out-of-frame rearrangements, and the results were checked against IGoR. Hypergeometric tests were used in a later analysis to score TCR-TCR, TCR-HLA and TCR-CMV co-occurrence, with a repertoire-size bias correction applied to the TCR pairs. A later analysis estimated false discovery rates by permuting HLA or CMV assignments 20 times. In a later analysis, co-occurring TCRs were grouped using DBSCAN, and TCRdist sequence similarity was added for clustering within HLA-allele-positive subsets. Repertoires with fewer than 30,000 or more than 120,000 public chains, plus five repertoires with anomalous nucleotide sharing, were excluded from co-occurrence clustering. TCRdb re-hosts the immuneACCESS table, in-frame sequences only. Its copies lack some clones; in the studies checked, an unresolved V gene accounts for under half of them, and the cause for the rest is not known. V and J calls and clone size are copied from that table; D and trimming were computed from the DNA. This sample is represented by under 200,000 clones; 79% of them were singletons. The ten most abundant clones make up around 2.3% of the sample.

In this chain, TRBV27 is recombined with TRBJ2-1, and TRBD2 may be the D gene, going by 5 matching bases. This clonotype originated in a woman aged 45-59 years in good health and CMV-seronegative. Sequencing was done on a sample of PBMCs. The sequence in DNA is TGTGCCAGCAGTTCTGGACTTTCCCAGTTCTTC. The resulting protein is CASSSGLSQFF.